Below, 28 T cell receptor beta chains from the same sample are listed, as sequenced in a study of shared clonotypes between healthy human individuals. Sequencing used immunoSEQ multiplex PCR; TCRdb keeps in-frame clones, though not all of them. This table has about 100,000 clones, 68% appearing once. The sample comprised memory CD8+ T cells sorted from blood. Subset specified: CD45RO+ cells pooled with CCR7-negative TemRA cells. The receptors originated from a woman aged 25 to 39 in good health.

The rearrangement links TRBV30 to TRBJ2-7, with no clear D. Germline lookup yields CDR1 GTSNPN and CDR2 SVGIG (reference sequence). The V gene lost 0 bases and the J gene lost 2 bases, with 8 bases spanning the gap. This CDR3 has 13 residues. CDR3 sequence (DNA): TGTGCCTGGAGTGTAGTAAAGGCCTACGAGCAGTACTTC. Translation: CAWSVVKAYEQYF.

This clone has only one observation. In DNA, the CDR3 is TGCGCCAGCAGCTATAGCGGGACTAACCAAGAGACCCAGTACTTC. Residues: CASSYSGTNQETQYF. V and J are TRBV5-1 and TRBJ2-5; 8 bases are shared with TRBD2. This CDR3 is 15 amino acids long. From germline, CDR1 is SGHRS and CDR2 YFSETQ. Trimming at V came to 3 bases and at J to 0 bases, leaving 4 bases not matched to a gene.

The CDR3 region is CASSLGGPYYEQYF. CDR3 nucleotide sequence: TGCGCCAGCAGTCTTGGGGGCCCGTACTACGAGCAGTACTTC. The genes are TRBV5-1 and TRBJ2-7, with D maybe TRBD1 (6 bases). Trimming removed 5 bases from V and 3 bases from J, with 15 bases in between. The CDR3 has 14 amino acids. The germline V gene has CDR1 SGHRS and CDR2 YFSETQ. The full variable domain, its missing parts supplied by reference TRBV5-1 and TRBJ2-7, is KAGVTQTPRYLIKTRGQQVTLSCSPISGHRSVSWYQQTPGQGLQFLFEYFSETQRNKGNFPGRFSGRQFSNSRSEMNVSTLELGDSALYLCASSLGGPYYEQYFGPGTRLTVT.

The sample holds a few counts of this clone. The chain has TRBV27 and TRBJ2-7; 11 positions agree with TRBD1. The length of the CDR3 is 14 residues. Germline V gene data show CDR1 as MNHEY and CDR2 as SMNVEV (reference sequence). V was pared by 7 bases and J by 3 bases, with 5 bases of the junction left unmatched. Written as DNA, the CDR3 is TGTGCCAGCATGGTCGGGACAGGGGGCTACGAGCAGTACTTC. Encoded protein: CASMVGTGGYEQYF.

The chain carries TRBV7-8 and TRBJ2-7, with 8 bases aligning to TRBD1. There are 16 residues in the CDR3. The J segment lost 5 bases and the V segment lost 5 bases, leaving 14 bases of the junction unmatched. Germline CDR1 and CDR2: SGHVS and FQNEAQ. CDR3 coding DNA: TGTGCCAGCAGCGTTCTTGGGACAGGTTTCCGCCACGAGCAGTACTTC. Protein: CASSVLGTGFRHEQYF.

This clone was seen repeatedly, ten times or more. CDR3 residues: CASSFLWRERGTDTQYF. The CDR3 DNA reads TGTGCCAGCAGTTTTTTATGGCGAGAGCGGGGGACAGATACGCAGTATTTT. The V gene is TRBV28, the J gene TRBJ2-3; 8 bases match TRBD2. With 3 bases clipped from V and 3 bases from J, the junction kept 11 bases outside the gene matches. The CDR3 spans 17 residues. Germline V gives CDR1 MDHEN, CDR2 SYDVKM. The variable domain in full, completed from reference TRBV28 and TRBJ2-3, reads DVKVTQSSRYLVKRTGEKVFLECVQDMDHENMFWYRQDPGLGLRLIYFSYDVKMKEKGDIPEGYSVSREKKERFSLILESASTNQTSMYLCASSFLWRERGTDTQYFGPGTRLTVL.

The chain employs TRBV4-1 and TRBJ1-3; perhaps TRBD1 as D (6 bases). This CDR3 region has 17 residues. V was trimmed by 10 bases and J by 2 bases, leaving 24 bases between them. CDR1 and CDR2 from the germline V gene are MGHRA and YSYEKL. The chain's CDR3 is CATSASFQGLTGNTIYF. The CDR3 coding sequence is TGCGCCACCTCGGCGTCCTTTCAGGGGTTGACTGGAAACACCATATATTTT.

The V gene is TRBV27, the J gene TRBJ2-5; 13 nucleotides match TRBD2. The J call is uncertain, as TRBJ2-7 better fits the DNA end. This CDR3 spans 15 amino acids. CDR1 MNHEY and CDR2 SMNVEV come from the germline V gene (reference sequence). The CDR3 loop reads CASSPGLAGVHEQYF. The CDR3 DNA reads TGTGCCAGCAGTCCAGGACTAGCGGGAGTCCACGAGCAGTACTTC.

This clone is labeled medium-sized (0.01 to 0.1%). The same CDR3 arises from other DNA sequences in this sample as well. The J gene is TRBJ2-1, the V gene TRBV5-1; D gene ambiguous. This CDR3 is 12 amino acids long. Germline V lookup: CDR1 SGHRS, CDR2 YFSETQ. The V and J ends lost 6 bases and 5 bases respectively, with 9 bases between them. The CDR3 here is CASNSYDNEQFF. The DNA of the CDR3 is TGCGCCAGCAATTCGTACGACAATGAGCAGTTCTTC.

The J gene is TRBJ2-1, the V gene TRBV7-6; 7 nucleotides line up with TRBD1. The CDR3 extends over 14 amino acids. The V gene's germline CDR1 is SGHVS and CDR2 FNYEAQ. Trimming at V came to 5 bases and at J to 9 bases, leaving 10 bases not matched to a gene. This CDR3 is CASSLTGQAGEQFF. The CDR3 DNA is TGTGCCAGCAGCCTAACAGGACAGGCAGGTGAGCAGTTCTTC.

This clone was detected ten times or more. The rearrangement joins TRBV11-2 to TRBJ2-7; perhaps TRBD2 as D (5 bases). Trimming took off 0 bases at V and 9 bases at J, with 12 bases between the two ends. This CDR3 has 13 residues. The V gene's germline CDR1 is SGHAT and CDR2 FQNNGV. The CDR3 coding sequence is TGTGCCAGCAGCTTAGATCTAGGAAGCGGGCAGTACTTC. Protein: CASSLDLGSGQYF.

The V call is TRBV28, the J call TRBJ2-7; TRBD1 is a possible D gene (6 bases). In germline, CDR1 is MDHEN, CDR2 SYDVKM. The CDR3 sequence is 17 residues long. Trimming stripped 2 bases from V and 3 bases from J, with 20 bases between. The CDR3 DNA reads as TGTGCCAGCAGTTTACCAAAGGACAGATGGGGGTTCTACGAGCAGTACTTC. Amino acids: CASSLPKDRWGFYEQYF.

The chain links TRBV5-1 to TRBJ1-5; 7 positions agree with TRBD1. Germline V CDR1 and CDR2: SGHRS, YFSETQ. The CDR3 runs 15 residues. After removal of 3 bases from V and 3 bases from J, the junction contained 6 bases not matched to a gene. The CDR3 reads CASSSTGESNQPQHF. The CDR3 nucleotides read TGCGCCAGCAGCTCTACAGGGGAATCCAATCAGCCCCAGCATTTT.

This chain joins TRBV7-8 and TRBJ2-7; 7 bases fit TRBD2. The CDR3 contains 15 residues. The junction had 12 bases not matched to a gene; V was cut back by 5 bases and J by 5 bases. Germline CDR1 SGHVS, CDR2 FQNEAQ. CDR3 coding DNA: TGTGCCAGCAGCCACCGACTAGCCCGTCCGGACGAGCAGTACTTC. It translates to CASSHRLARPDEQYF.

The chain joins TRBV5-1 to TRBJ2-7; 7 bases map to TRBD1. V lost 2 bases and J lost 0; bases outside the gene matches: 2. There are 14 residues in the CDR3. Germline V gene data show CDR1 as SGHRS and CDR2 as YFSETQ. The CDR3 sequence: CASSLQGFSYEQYF. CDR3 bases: TGCGCCAGCAGCTTACAGGGGTTCTCCTACGAGCAGTACTTC.

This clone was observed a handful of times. DNA of the CDR3: TGTGCCAGCAGCTACGATTACACGTACGAGCAGTACTTC. Translation: CASSYDYTYEQYF. This rearrangement joins TRBV7-9 to TRBJ2-7; D not certain. Deletions cut 4 bases from V and 4 bases from J, with 11 bases between. This CDR3 is built from 13 residues. Germline V gene lookup returns CDR1 SEHNR and CDR2 FQNEAQ (reference sequence).

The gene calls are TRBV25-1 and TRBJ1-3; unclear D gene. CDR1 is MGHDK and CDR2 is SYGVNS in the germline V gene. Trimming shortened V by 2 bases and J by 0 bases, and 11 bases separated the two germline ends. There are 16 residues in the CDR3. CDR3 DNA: TGTGCCAGCAGTGAACCCTCGGGGAGCTCTGGAAACACCATATATTTT. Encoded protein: CASSEPSGSSGNTIYF.

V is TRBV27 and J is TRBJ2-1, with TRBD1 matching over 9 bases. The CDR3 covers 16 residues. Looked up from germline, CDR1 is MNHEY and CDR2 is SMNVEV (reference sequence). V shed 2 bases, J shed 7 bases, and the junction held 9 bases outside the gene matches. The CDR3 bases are TGTGCCAGCAGTTTAATCCAGGGACAGGGTTGGAATGAGCAGTTCTTC. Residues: CASSLIQGQGWNEQFF.

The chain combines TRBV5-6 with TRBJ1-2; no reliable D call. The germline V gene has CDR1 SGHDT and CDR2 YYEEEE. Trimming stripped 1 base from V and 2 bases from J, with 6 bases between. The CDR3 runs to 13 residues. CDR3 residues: CASSLLVNYGYTF. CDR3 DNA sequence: TGTGCCAGCAGCTTGCTTGTGAACTATGGCTACACCTTC.

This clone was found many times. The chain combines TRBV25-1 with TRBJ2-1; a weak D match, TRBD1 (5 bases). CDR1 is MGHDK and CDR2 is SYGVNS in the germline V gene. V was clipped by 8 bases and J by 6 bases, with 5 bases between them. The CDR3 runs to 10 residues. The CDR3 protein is CASQGNEQFF. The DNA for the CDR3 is TGTGCCAGCCAGGGCAATGAGCAGTTCTTC.

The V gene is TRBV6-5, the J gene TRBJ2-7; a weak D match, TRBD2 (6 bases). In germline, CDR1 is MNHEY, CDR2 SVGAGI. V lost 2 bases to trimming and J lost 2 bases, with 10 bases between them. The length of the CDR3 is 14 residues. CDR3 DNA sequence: TGTGCCAGCAGTTACGGGACTTTGACCTACGAGCAGTACTTC. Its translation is CASSYGTLTYEQYF.

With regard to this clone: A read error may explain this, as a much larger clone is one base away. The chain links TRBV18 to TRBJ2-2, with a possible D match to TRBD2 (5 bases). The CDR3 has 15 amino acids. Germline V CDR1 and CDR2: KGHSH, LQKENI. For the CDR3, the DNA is TGTGCCAGCTCACCACAGGACGACTCAACCGGGGAGCTGGTTTTT. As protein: CASSPQDDSTGELVF.

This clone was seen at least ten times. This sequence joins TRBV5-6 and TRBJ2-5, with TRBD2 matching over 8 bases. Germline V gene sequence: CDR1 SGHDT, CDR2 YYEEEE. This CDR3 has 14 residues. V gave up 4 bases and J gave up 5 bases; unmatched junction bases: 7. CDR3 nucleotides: TGTGCCAGCAGCCTGGGACTAGTGGTGGAGACCCAGTACTTC. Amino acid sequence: CASSLGLVVETQYF.

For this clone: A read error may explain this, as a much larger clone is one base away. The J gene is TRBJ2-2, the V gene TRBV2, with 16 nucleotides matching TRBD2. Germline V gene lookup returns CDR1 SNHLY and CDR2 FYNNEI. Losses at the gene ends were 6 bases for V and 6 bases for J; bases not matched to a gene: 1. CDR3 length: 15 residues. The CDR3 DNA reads TGTGCCAGCAGGGGACTAGCGGGAGGGCCCGGGGAGCTGTTTTTT. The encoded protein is CASRGLAGGPGELFF.

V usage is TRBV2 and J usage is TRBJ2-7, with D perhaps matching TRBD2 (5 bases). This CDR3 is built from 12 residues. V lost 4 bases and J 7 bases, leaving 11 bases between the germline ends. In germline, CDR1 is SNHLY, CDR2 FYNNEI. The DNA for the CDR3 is TGTGCCAGCAGTGTCGGGTTAGCGGAGCAGTACTTC. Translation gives CASSVGLAEQYF.

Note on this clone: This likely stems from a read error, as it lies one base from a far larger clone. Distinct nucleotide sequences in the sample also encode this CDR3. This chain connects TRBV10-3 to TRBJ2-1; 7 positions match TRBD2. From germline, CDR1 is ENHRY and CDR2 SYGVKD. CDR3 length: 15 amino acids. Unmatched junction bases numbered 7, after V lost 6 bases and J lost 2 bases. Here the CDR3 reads CAISDLAETYNEQFF. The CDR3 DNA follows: TGTGCCATCAGCGATCTAGCGGAGACCTACAATGAGCAGTTCTTC.

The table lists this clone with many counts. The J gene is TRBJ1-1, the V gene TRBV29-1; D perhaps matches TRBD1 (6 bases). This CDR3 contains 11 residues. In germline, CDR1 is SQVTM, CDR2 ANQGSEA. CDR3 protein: CGGGRNTEAFF. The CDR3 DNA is TGCGGTGGGGGCAGGAACACTGAAGCTTTCTTT.

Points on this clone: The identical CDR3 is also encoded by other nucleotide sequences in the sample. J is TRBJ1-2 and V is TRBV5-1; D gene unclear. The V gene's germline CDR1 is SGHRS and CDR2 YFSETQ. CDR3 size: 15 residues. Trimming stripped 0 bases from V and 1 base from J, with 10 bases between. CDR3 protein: CASSLGDRDNYGYTF. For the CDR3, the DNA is TGCGCCAGCAGCTTGGGCGATCGGGATAACTATGGCTACACCTTC.